These 5 T cell receptor beta chains came from one sample sequenced in a study of blood T cells in healthy people across ages. A second roughly 6 to 12 cycle PCR used barcoded and J-beta primers. TCRdb called the 5' RACE reads again in MiXCR, with one record for every CDR3 protein. Of about 1,800,000 distinct CDR3 sequences in the sample, 28% were seen once. What was sequenced was blood. All receptors derive from a woman younger than 45 in good health.

This chain uses TRBV4-1 with TRBJ1-6, with 7 bases lining up with TRBD1. With 4 bases clipped from V and 6 bases from J, the junction kept 6 bases outside the gene matches. Germline CDR1 and CDR2: MGHRA and YSYEKL. The CDR3 has 15 amino acids. The CDR3 loop reads CASSPGGGGNSPLHF. In DNA, the CDR3 is TGCGCCAGCAGCCCAGGGGGAGGGGGTAATTCACCCCTCCACTTT.

This clonotype was recorded at least ten times. This chain uses TRBV29-1 with TRBJ2-7, with a tentative D call TRBD1 (5 bases). V lost 3 bases, J lost 2 bases, and 11 bases lay in between. This CDR3 is 13 amino acids long. CDR1 SQVTM and CDR2 ANQGSEA come from the germline V gene. The DNA for the CDR3 is TGCAGCGTTGAGGGCCAGGGCCCCTACGAGCAGTACTTC. This encodes CSVEGQGPYEQYF.

This clonotype was detected a few times. The V and J genes are TRBV5-1 and TRBJ2-5, with D perhaps TRBD1 (6 bases). Germline loops: CDR1 SGHRS, CDR2 YFSETQ. The CDR3 has 14 amino acids. Trimming pared 2 bases from V and 5 bases from J, leaving 13 bases between. The CDR3 coding sequence is TGCGCCAGCAGCTTTCCAGGGGAAGGGGAGACCCAGTACTTC. Its protein product is CASSFPGEGETQYF. Based on the CDR3 plus reference TRBV5-1 and TRBJ2-5, the full variable domain is KAGVTQTPRYLIKTRGQQVTLSCSPISGHRSVSWYQQTPGQGLQFLFEYFSETQRNKGNFPGRFSGRQFSNSRSEMNVSTLELGDSALYLCASSFPGEGETQYFGPGTRLLVL.

In its sample, this clonotype was seen once. The chain couples TRBV28 to TRBJ1-5; D is unresolved. The CDR3 consists of 15 residues. CDR1 is MDHEN, CDR2 SYDVKM, per germline. With 4 bases removed from V and 0 bases from J, the gap between germline ends came to 10 bases. DNA for the CDR3: TGTGCCAGCAGTTGCGTCGGAGTTAGCAATCAGCCCCAGCATTTT. It yields the protein CASSCVGVSNQPQHF.

This clonotype occurred many times. The CDR3 protein is CASSLVPGVSDEQYF. The DNA for the CDR3 is TGCGCCAGCAGCTTGGTACCGGGAGTATCCGACGAGCAGTACTTC. The chain employs TRBV5-1 and TRBJ2-7, with D possibly TRBD2 on 6 matching bases. Per the germline V gene, CDR1 is SGHRS and CDR2 is YFSETQ. V was pared by 0 bases and J by 5 bases, with 15 bases between. The CDR3 spans 15 residues.